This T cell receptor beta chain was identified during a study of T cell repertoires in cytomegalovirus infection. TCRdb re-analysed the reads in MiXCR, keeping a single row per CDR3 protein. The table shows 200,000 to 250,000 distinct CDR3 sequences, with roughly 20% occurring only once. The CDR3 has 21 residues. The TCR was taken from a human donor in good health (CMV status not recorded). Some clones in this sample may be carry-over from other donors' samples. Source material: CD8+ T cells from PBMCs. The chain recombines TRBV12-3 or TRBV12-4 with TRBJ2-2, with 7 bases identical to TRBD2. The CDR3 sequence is CAGARERGGGGEIANTGELFF. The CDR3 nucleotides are TGTGCTGGAGCCCGAGAACGTGGGGGGGGTGGGGAAATCGCGAACACCGGGGAGCTGTTTTTT.